Listed below are T cell receptor beta chains from one sample, sequenced in a study of blood T cells in healthy people across ages. Using its own MiXCR run on the 5' RACE reads, TCRdb lists one record per CDR3 protein. The sample lists over 950,000 distinct CDR3 sequences, less than 45% occurring once. Input material: blood. The receptors come from a man between 18 and 29 years old in good health. CDR3s include the opening cysteine and the closing phenylalanine or tryptophan. The D gene is left open where the match is weak. Only part of the rows carry a size: once, few, many, or a class if the clone is expanded.

clone_size	v_call	d_call	j_call	cdr3_nt	cdr3_aa
.	TRBV4-2	.	TRBJ2-5	TGTGCCAGCAGCCAAGGAGGGGGTTGGGGAGAGACCCAGTACTTC	CASSQGGGWGETQYF
.	TRBV3-1	TRBD2	TRBJ2-1	TGTGCCAGCAGCCAAAACAAAGGGGGACTAGCGATCAATGAGCAGTTCTTC	CASSQNKGGLAINEQFF
.	TRBV7-2	.	TRBJ2-3	TGTGCCAGCAGCTTAGGGCAGAGCACAGATACGCGGTATTTT	CASSLGQSTDTRYF
.	TRBV14	.	TRBJ1-1	TGTGCCAGCAGAGCCCCTTCAGTCACTGAAGCTTTCTTT	CASRAPSVTEAFF
.	TRBV21-1	.	TRBJ2-7	TGTGCCAGCACGCAGACATTCTTCCCCTACGAGCAGTACTTC	CASTQTFFPYEQYF
.	TRBV5-1	.	TRBJ2-2	TGCGCCAGCAGCCCCGGACAGCCGAACACCGGGGAGCTGTTTTTT	CASSPGQPNTGELFF
.	TRBV11-2	TRBD1	TRBJ2-1	TGTGCCAGCAGCTCCATATTAGGGACAGGGGGTACTGAGCAGTTCTTC	CASSSILGTGGTEQFF
.	TRBV6-6	TRBD1	TRBJ1-4	TGTGCCAGCAGCTCAGGGGGCGGATATGAAAAACTGTTTTTT	CASSSGGGYEKLFF
few	TRBV7-3	.	TRBJ1-2	TGTGCCAGCAGCTTAGGTCAGGAAGGCTATGGCTACACCTTC	CASSLGQEGYGYTF
.	TRBV4-1	TRBD1	TRBJ1-5	TGCGCCAGCAGCCGCATACTCCGGGACAGGGAAAATAGCAATCAGCCCCAGCATTTT	CASSRILRDRENSNQPQHF
.	TRBV12-3/TRBV12-4	.	TRBJ2-5	TGTGCCAGCAGTTTTGTAGGGGGTGAGGAGCAGTACTTC	CASSFVGGEEQYF
few	TRBV27	.	TRBJ2-3	TGTGCCAGCAGTTTATATGCGGGTGTCACAGATACGCAGTATTTT	CASSLYAGVTDTQYF
.	TRBV10-3	TRBD1	TRBJ1-1	TGTGCCATCGGGGACAGGGCACAGAACACTGAAGCTTTCTTT	CAIGDRAQNTEAFF
.	TRBV6-1	.	TRBJ1-1	TGTGCCAGCAGAACCAGGGGCTCCGACACTGAAGCTTTCTTT	CASRTRGSDTEAFF
.	TRBV7-9	TRBD1	TRBJ1-4	TGTGCCAGTTCGACAGGGGCTAATGAAAAACTGTTTTTT	CASSTGANEKLFF
few	TRBV4-3	.	TRBJ1-5	TGCGCCAGCAGCCAAGAACCCAATAGCAATCAGCCCCAGCATTTT	CASSQEPNSNQPQHF
.	TRBV4-1	.	TRBJ1-1	TGCGCCAGCAATCTGCAAGGGGGGTTGAACACTGAAGCTTTCTTT	CASNLQGGLNTEAFF
.	TRBV5-1	TRBD1	TRBJ1-4	TGCGCCAGCCAGAGGACAGGGGGCGAAAAACTGTTTTTT	CASQRTGGEKLFF
few	TRBV20-1	.	TRBJ1-2	TGCAGTGCTAGCGTTAACTATGGCTACACCTTC	CSASVNYGYTF
.	TRBV4-3	.	TRBJ1-4	TGCGCCAGCAGCTCCTCGGGTGGGGCTAATGAAAAACTGTTTTTT	CASSSSGGANEKLFF
many	TRBV9	TRBD2	TRBJ2-3	TGTGCCAGCAGTGCAACTAGCGGGGGAAGCACAGATACGCAGTATTTT	CASSATSGGSTDTQYF
.	TRBV10-3	.	TRBJ2-5	TGTGCCATATCCCGCGGGGTGGAGACCCAGTACTTC	CAISRGVETQYF
.	TRBV3-1	.	TRBJ2-5	TGTGCCAGCAGCCAAGATCGGGCCCAGCAAGAGACCCAGTACTTC	CASSQDRAQQETQYF
few	TRBV7-2	.	TRBJ1-2	TGTGCCAGCAGCCCCACTCCCTATGGCTACACCTTC	CASSPTPYGYTF
few	TRBV6-1	TRBD2	TRBJ2-3	TGTGCCAGCAGTCCCCTCGGCGGGGGGGCTGCAGATACGCAGTATTTT	CASSPLGGGAADTQYF
.	TRBV29-1	.	TRBJ1-1	TGCAGCGTTGACAGGGGTGCGACCGAAGCTTTCTTT	CSVDRGATEAFF
few	TRBV20-1	.	TRBJ2-1	TGCAGTGCTAGTCCATCGGGACCGGAAACCTCCTACAATGAGCAGTTCTTC	CSASPSGPETSYNEQFF
once	TRBV9	.	TRBJ2-3	TGTGCCAGCAGCGTAGGTCTAGTCGAAACCACAGATACGCAGTATTTT	CASSVGLVETTDTQYF
.	TRBV11-2	TRBD2	TRBJ2-2	TGTGCCAGCAGCTTCAGCGGGGGGGGTTACACCGGGGAGCTGTTTTTT	CASSFSGGGYTGELFF
.	TRBV7-9	TRBD1	TRBJ2-3	TGTGCCAGCAGCCGACGGACAGGTTGGGACACAGATACGCAGTATTTT	CASSRRTGWDTDTQYF
.	TRBV7-3	TRBD2	TRBJ2-1	TGTGCCAGCAGCTTAAACGCGGCTAGCGGGGATGAGCAGTTCTTC	CASSLNAASGDEQFF
.	TRBV6-5	TRBD1	TRBJ1-1	TGTGCCAGCAGTTACCTAACAGGGGGGACTGAAGCTTTCTTT	CASSYLTGGTEAFF
.	TRBV5-6	TRBD1	TRBJ1-1	TGTGCCAGCAGCTTACAGGGGTCTGAAGCTTTCTTT	CASSLQGSEAFF
.	TRBV5-5	.	TRBJ1-5	TGTGCCAGCAGCTTACAGGGTAGGAGCAATCAGCCCCAGCATTTT	CASSLQGRSNQPQHF
.	TRBV20-1	TRBD2	TRBJ2-3	TGCAGTGCTAGGCGCGGGGGGGTCAGCACAGATACGCAGTATTTT	CSARRGGVSTDTQYF
few	TRBV28	TRBD2	TRBJ2-5	TGTGCCAGCAGGCTAGCGGGGGATGAGACCCAGTACTTC	CASRLAGDETQYF
once	TRBV2	TRBD2	TRBJ2-7	TGTGCCAGCCAACGAGAGACTAGCTCTGGGGGGCAGTACTTC	CASQRETSSGGQYF
.	TRBV12-3/TRBV12-4	TRBD2	TRBJ2-1	TGTGCCAGCAGTTCGGGACTACTTCCTTACAATGAGCAGTTCTTC	CASSSGLLPYNEQFF
few	TRBV7-2	.	TRBJ2-7	TGTGCCAGCAGCGCAAACCTCTACGAGCAGTACTTC	CASSANLYEQYF
few	TRBV6-1	.	TRBJ1-5	TGTGCCAGCAGTGAACCCGCGGGCGAAAATAGCAATCAGCCCCAGCATTTT	CASSEPAGENSNQPQHF